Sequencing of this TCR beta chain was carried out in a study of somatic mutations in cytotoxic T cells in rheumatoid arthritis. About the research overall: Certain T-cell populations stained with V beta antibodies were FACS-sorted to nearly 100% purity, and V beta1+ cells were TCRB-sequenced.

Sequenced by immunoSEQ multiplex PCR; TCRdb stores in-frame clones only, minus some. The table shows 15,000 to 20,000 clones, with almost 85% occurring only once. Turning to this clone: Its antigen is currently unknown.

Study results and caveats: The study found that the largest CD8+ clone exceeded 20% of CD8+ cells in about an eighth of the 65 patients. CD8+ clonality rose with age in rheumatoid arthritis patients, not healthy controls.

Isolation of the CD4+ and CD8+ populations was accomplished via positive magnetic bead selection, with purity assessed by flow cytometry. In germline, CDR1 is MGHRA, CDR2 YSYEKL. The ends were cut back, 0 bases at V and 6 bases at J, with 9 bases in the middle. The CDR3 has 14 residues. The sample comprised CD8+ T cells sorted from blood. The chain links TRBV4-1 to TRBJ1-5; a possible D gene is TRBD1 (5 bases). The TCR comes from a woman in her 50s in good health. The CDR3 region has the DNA TGCGCCAGCAGCCAAGATCTCGGGGGTCAGCCCCAGCATTTT. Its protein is CASSQDLGGQPQHF.